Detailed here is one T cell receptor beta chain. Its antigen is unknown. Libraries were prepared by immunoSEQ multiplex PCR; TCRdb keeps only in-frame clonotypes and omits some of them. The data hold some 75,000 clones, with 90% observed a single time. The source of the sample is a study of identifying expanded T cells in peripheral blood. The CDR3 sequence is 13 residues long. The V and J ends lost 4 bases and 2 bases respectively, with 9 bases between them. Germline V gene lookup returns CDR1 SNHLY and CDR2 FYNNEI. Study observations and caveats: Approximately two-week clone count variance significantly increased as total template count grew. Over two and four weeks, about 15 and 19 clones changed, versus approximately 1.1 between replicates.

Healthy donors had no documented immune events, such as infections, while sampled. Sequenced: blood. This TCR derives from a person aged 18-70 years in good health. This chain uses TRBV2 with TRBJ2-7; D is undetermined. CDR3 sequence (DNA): TGTGCCAGCAGTGCCAGGACCACCTACGAGCAGTACTTC. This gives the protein CASSARTTYEQYF.